This T cell receptor beta chain was retrieved from a study of blood T cell repertoires in COVID-19. Study in general: COVID-19 samples collected from the United States, Italy and Spain covered acute and convalescent phases. Sources were T cells, B-cell-depleted T cells, or PBMCs; the material itself was cDNA or gDNA.

The CDR3 contains 13 residues. Trimming took 7 bases from V and 8 from J; bases not matched to a gene: 8. Germline loops: CDR1 GTSNPN, CDR2 SVGIG (reference sequence). Repertoires were generated with immunoSEQ multiplex PCR, while TCRdb's copy carries only in-frame clones and drops some. The sample yields about 49,000 clones, less than 85% seen once. Material for sequencing was peripheral blood. The rearrangement links TRBV30 to TRBJ1-4, with 9 bases lining up with TRBD1. This receptor was obtained from a human donor in a cohort sampled during active COVID-19. Written as DNA, the CDR3 is TGTGCCTCTAAGGGGACAGGGAACGAAAAACTGTTTTTT. This sequence encodes CASKGTGNEKLFF. Filled out from reference TRBV30 and TRBJ1-4, the complete variable domain reads SQTIHQWPATLVQPVGSPLSLECTVEGTSNPNLYWYRQAAGRGLQLLFYSVGIGQISSEVPQNLSASRPQDRQFILSSKKLLLSDSGFYLCASKGTGNEKLFFGSGTQLSVL.